This TCR beta chain is drawn from a study of shared clonotypes between healthy human individuals (dated by TCRdb to the early 2020s). About the study as a whole: Three men and two women, aged 18 to 49 years, made up the cohort. Each donor's leukapheresis produced roughly between roughly 0.9 and 8.9 billion PBMCs. Blood TCR repertoires of four to six healthy adults were deeply sequenced to estimate repertoire size and the extent of clonotype sharing between individuals. Per donor, three plates each were used for CD4 naive and CD4 memory, two for CD8 naive, and one for CD8 memory. To increase sequencing depth and limit assay-specific biases, different laboratories used diverse techniques to prepare libraries and sequence TCR repertoires.

Broad study findings and their caveats: Compared with non-shared clonotypes, clonotypes shared by all four sorted-subset donors had higher generation probabilities. Sampling was restricted to blood, and TCR repertoires in tissues likely differ from the TCR repertoires found in blood. The genetic and exposure-history diversity represented was limited by the small number of donors. Rarefaction of sorted-subset datasets indicated incomplete sequencing despite the large sequencing depth. Naive subsets generally had larger estimated clonotype richness than memory subsets did. Sharing across a few donors was observed for around 5% of naive CD4, around 3.5% of naive CD8, 2.3% of memory CD4, and less than 0.45% of memory CD8 clonotypes. Based on pairwise subsampling, the degree of clonotype sharing among donors was expected to be affected by sequencing depth.

Regarding this clone: Its cognate antigen has yet to be identified. Base qualities are not recorded, but no much larger clone differs from it by a single base.

CD8 naive samples consisted of CD45RO-negative cells that were positively selected for CCR7, yielding a CD45RA+CCR7+ population without TemRA cells. Donors were healthy HIV-negative adults with no recently reported acute infections or vaccinations. Only Caucasian adults living in Nashville, Tennessee, USA were represented among the donors. Blood was collected by leukapheresis, and PBMCs were isolated by Ficoll-Histopaque density gradient centrifugation and then cryopreserved in liquid nitrogen vapor phase. Analytical flow cytometry was used to check the purity and quantity of every magnetically sorted T cell population. Each sorted fraction had its genomic DNA isolated and then quantified by UV absorbance on a Nanodrop 2000c. TCR CDR3 regions were amplified from genomic DNA by multiplex PCR using the deep immunoSEQ assay. For each cell subset, the extracted genomic DNA was distributed evenly across all wells of several immunoSEQ 96-well plates, and each plate served as one replicate. For sorted subsets, 150 to 200 ng genomic DNA, equal to approximately 30,000 T cell genomes, was loaded into each replicate PCR. Purified libraries were quantified with a Qubit 3.0 fluorometer, sized on a Bioanalyzer 2100, and re-quantified with the KAPA Library Quantification kit. Every immunoSEQ 96-well plate was sequenced on a dedicated single-read 150-cycle Illumina NextSeq 550 flow cell. For the original study's pipeline: Because only junctional sequences without quality scores were contained in the immunoSEQ output, filtering matching that applied to full-length reads could not be performed. To assign V/J genes and CDR3, sequences were annotated using PyIR, a Python wrapper for IgBLAST v1.9, with IMGT germline references. Reads with weak V/J assignments (E-value above 1e-6), missing CDR3, stop codons, out-of-frame junctions, or ambiguous translated residues were removed. V3J clonotypes were defined as sequences sharing an identical inferred V gene, J gene, and CDR3 amino acid sequence. Percentage overlap between repertoires was calculated by dividing the number of shared unique clonotypes by the size of the smaller repertoire. Richness of each repertoire was evaluated using RTK rarefaction, the Chao1 estimator, and Recon v2.1 estimates of unobserved clonotypes. Generation probabilities for all TCRbeta clonotypes obtained by the gDNA method from a handful of donors were computed using OLGA. The table was pulled from immuneACCESS by TCRdb, which kept in-frame rearrangements only. Such tables lose some clones; where checked, under half of the loss comes from unresolved V genes, and the rest has no known cause. V, J and clone size are those of that table, while D and trimming were read from the DNA. The sample table contains a few million clones; only one count was recorded for approximately 92% of them. About 1.6% of the sample goes to the ten largest clones.

Trimming costs V 5 bases and J 5 bases, and their ends lie 7 bases apart. The CDR3 goes from the cysteine to the phenylalanine over 10 residues. Only the CDR3 region is kept as DNA, spanning 30 bases read in frame from base 1. CDR1 is given as SQVTM and CDR2 as ANQGSEA, both from the germline V gene. The chain couples TRBV29-1 to TRBJ2-7, with no confidently assigned D gene. The sample was naive CD8+ T cells from PBMCs. The cell subset or site label for this specimen denotes: CD45RA+CCR7+. The clonotype originates from a man between 18 and 35 years old in good health. Some clones in this sample may be carry-over from other donors' samples. The nucleotide sequence reads as follows: TGCAGCGTTCGGGTCCACGAGCAGTACTTC. Its protein is CSVRVHEQYF.